The subject of this entry is one T cell receptor beta chain. Its cognate antigen is unknown. The study ran its PCR with 60 Vbeta and 13 Jbeta primers. Method: immunoSEQ multiplex PCR; TCRdb's copy keeps in-frame clones and lacks some. The sample includes roughly 160,000 clones, about four fifths of them seen just once. This sample is drawn from a study of cytomegalovirus exposure and HLA in healthy donors. The length of the CDR3 is 11 residues. V was clipped by 5 bases and J by 10 bases, with 11 bases between them. The V gene's germline CDR1 is SGHRS and CDR2 YFSETQ. Notes on the study in general: For most TCR sequences rarity was the rule, although some public TCRs occurred in many donors. The classifier reportedly diagnosed cytomegalovirus status with high sensitivity and specificity. The study put 150 to 200 TCR beta chains on its list as cytomegalovirus-associated. Within a later analysis, the majority of CMV-associated TCR beta chains appeared HLA-restricted.

This clonotype was sampled from a male donor in good health and CMV-seropositive. The gene calls are TRBV5-1 and TRBJ2-3; D is perhaps TRBD2 (5 bases). The sample comprised PBMCs. DNA for the CDR3: TGCGCCAGCAGGGCCGGGGAAGCGCAGTATTTT. Translating gives CASRAGEAQYF.